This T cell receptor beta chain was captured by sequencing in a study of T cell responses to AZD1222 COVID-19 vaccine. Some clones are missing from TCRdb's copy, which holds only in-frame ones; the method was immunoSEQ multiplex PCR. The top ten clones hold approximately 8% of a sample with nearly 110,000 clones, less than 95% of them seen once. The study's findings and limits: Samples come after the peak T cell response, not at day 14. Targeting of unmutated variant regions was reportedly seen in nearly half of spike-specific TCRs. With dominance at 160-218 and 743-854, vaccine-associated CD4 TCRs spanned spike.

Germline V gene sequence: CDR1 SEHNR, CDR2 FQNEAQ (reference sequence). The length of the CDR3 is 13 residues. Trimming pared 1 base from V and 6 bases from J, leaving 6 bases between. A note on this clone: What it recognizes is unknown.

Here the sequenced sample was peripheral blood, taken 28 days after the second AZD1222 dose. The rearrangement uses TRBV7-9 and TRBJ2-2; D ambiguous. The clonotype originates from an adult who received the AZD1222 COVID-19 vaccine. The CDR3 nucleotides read TGTGCCAGCAGCTTAGTAGGCCCCGGGGAGCTGTTTTTT. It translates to CASSLVGPGELFF.